The clone carrying this TCR beta chain has only one observation. The antigen is not known. Per germline, CDR1 SGHRS and CDR2 YFSETQ. The CDR3 length is 14 residues. The V end lost 5 bases, the J end lost 2 bases, and 13 bases lay between the germline ends. Here immunoSEQ multiplex PCR was the method, and the copy in TCRdb shows in-frame clones only, minus some. This sample has roughly 10,000 clones; 86% occur once, and the top ten carry roughly 8%. This specimen belongs to a study of tumor-infiltrating lymphocytes in localized non-small cell lung cancer. Study at large: The cohort mixed smokers and never-smokers, several histologies, and some post-neoadjuvant-chemotherapy samples. Tumor tissue and non-adjacent uninvolved lung came from each patient. Whole-study findings and limits: Compared with uninvolved lung, tumors showed higher T cell infiltration by TCRbeta sequencing. IM1 and IM2 tumors showed no difference in T-cell fraction.

This clonotype was sampled from a human donor with non-small cell lung cancer. The chain recombines TRBV5-1 with TRBJ1-2, with no clear D. Specimen: uninvolved lung tissue not adjacent to the tumor. The CDR3: CASRPGNENYGYTF. The CDR3 bases are TGCGCCAGCAGGCCAGGTAACGAAAACTATGGCTACACCTTC. Full variable domain (remainder filled in from reference TRBV5-1 and TRBJ1-2): KAGVTQTPRYLIKTRGQQVTLSCSPISGHRSVSWYQQTPGQGLQFLFEYFSETQRNKGNFPGRFSGRQFSNSRSEMNVSTLELGDSALYLCASRPGNENYGYTFGSGTRLTVV.